A single sample gave rise to the 5 T cell receptor beta chains below, sequenced in a study of cytomegalovirus exposure and HLA in healthy donors. A multiplex PCR was run with 60 Vbeta primers and 13 Jbeta primers. Data came from immunoSEQ multiplex PCR; TCRdb stores just in-frame clones and leaves some out. Found here are 98,000 or so clones, 75% to 80% of them singletons; the top ten hold roughly 7.7%. Sequenced: PBMCs. These receptors all come from a female donor in good health and CMV-seronegative.

The gene calls are TRBV5-4 and TRBJ1-2; TRBD1 might be the D (5 bases). V was trimmed by 0 bases and J by 7 bases, leaving 10 bases between them. Germline V gene data show CDR1 as SGHNT and CDR2 as YYREEE (reference sequence). This CDR3 contains 13 residues. The CDR3 coding sequence is TGTGCCAGCAGCTTGGGGGGGGTTTCTGGCTACACCTTC. This gives the protein CASSLGGVSGYTF.

The chain carries TRBV9 and TRBJ2-7; the match to TRBD1 covers 8 bases. Trimming cost V 0 bases and J 5 bases; bases outside gene matches: 7. The CDR3 spans 15 residues. Germline V gene lookup returns CDR1 SGDLS and CDR2 YYNGEE. CDR3 amino acids: CASSVATGDFNEQYF. The CDR3 nucleotides are TGTGCCAGCAGCGTAGCGACAGGGGATTTTAACGAGCAGTACTTC.

The chain has TRBV6-1 and TRBJ2-7; TRBD2 agrees at 8 bases. With 2 bases clipped from V and 4 bases from J, the junction kept 4 bases outside the gene matches. Germline V gene sequence: CDR1 MNHNS, CDR2 SASEGT. The CDR3 loop spans 14 amino acids. The CDR3 reads CASSESASGYEQYF. As DNA, the CDR3 is TGTGCCAGCAGTGAATCGGCTAGCGGGTACGAGCAGTACTTC.

This chain joins TRBV10-3 and TRBJ1-1, with D possibly being TRBD1 (6 bases). Trimming cost V 6 bases and J 0 bases, with 11 bases left between them. CDR3 length: 14 amino acids. The germline V gene has CDR1 ENHRY and CDR2 SYGVKD. CDR3 DNA: TGTGCCATCAGACAGGGAAGCATGAACACTGAAGCTTTCTTT. It specifies CAIRQGSMNTEAFF.

The J gene is TRBJ1-1, the V gene TRBV30; perhaps TRBD1 as D (5 bases). Germline values: CDR1 GTSNPN, CDR2 SVGIG (reference sequence). Trimming took off 3 bases at V and 0 bases at J, with 11 bases between the two ends. This CDR3 is built from 14 residues. CDR3 loop: CAWRSGTLNTEAFF. The CDR3 bases are TGTGCCTGGAGATCTGGGACTCTGAACACTGAAGCTTTCTTT.